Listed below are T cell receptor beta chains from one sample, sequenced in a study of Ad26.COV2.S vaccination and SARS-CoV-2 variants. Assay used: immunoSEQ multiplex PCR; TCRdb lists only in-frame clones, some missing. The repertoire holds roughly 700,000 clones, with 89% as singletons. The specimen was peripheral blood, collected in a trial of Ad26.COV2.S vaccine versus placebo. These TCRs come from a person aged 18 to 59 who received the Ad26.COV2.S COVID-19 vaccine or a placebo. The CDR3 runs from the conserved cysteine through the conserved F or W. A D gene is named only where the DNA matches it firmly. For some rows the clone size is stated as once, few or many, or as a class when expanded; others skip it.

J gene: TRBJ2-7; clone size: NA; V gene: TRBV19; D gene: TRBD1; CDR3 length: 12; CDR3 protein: CASSTPDREQYF; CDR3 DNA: TGTGCCAGTAGTACCCCGGACAGGGAGCAGTACTTC
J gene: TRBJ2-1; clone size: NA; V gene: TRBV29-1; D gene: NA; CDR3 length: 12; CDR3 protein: CSVERLALEQFF; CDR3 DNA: TGCAGCGTTGAACGGCTTGCCCTTGAGCAGTTCTTC
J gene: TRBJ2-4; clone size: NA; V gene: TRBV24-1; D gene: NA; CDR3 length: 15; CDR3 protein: CATSETGSGKNIQYF; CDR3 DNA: TGTGCCACCAGTGAAACAGGGTCGGGCAAAAACATTCAGTACTTC
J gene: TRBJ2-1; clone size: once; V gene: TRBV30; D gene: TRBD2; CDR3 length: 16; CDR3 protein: CAWSHRFSTSDNEQFF; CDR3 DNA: TGTGCCTGGAGCCATAGGTTTTCCACTAGCGACAATGAGCAGTTCTTC
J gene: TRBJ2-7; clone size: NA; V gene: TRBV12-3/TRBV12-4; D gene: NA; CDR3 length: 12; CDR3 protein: CASSNSYYEQYF; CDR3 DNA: TGTGCCAGCAGCAATTCCTACTACGAGCAGTACTTC
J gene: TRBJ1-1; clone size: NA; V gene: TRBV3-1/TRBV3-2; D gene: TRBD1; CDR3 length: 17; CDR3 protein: CASSHDRVPMGNTEAFF; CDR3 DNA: TGTGCCAGCAGCCACGACAGGGTACCGATGGGGAACACTGAAGCTTTCTTT
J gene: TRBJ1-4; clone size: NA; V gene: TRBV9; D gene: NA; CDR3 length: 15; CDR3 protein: CASSSRTLRGEKLFF; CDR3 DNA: TGTGCCAGCAGCTCCCGGACTTTACGAGGCGAAAAACTGTTTTTT
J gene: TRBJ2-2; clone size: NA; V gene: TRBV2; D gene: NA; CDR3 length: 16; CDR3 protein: CASSEVEQSNTGELFF; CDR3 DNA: TGTGCCAGCAGTGAAGTAGAACAGTCGAACACCGGGGAGCTGTTTTTT
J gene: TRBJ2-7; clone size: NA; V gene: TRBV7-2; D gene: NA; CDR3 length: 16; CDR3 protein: CASSVAAAGPWYEQYF; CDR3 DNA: TGTGCCAGCAGCGTCGCCGCGGCGGGACCCTGGTACGAGCAGTACTTC
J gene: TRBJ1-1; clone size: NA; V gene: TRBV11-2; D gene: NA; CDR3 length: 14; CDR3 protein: CASSLQGMNTEAFF; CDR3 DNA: TGTGCCAGCAGCTTGCAGGGAATGAACACTGAAGCTTTCTTT
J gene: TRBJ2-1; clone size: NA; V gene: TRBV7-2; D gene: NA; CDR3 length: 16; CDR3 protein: CASSLDPGPTLGEQFF; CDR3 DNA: TGTGCCAGCAGCTTAGACCCGGGACCCACCCTCGGGGAGCAGTTCTTC
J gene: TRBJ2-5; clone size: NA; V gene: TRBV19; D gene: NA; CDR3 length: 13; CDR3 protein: CASSGDRLETQYF; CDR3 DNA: TGTGCCAGTAGTGGGGATCGACTGGAGACCCAGTACTTC
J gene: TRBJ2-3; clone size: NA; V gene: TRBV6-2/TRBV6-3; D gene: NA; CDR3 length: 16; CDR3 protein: CASSYSTERSRYTQYF; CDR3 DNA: TGTGCCAGCAGTTACTCGACGGAGAGGAGCCGCTATACGCAGTATTTT
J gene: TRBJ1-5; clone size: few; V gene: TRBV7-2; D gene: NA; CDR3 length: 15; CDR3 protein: CASSLEAGPHQPQHF; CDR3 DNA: TGTGCCAGCAGCTTAGAAGCGGGGCCCCATCAGCCCCAGCATTTT
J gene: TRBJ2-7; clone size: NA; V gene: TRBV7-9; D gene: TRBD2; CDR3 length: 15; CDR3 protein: CASSIVTSGSYEQYF; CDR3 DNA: TGTGCCAGCAGCATTGTGACTAGCGGATCCTACGAGCAGTACTTC
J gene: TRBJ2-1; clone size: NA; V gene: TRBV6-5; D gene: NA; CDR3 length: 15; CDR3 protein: CASSSQGWVSNEQFF; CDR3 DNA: TGTGCCAGCAGTTCACAGGGATGGGTTAGCAATGAGCAGTTCTTC
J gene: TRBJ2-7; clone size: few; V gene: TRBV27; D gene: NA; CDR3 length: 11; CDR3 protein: CASSLPPEQYF; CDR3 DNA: TGTGCCAGCAGTCTCCCTCCCGAGCAGTACTTC
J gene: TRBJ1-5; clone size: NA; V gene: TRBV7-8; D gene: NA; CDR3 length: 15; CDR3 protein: CASSLGGQGNQPQHF; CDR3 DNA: TGTGCCAGCAGCTTGGGTGGGCAGGGCAATCAGCCCCAGCATTTT
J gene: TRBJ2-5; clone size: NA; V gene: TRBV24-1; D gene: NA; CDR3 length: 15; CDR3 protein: CATSDSSNFQETQYF; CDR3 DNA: TGTGCCACCAGTGATTCGTCTAACTTTCAAGAGACCCAGTACTTC
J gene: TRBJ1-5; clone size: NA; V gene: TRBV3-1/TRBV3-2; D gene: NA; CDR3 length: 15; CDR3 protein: CASSQDLGSNQPQHF; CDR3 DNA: TGTGCCAGCAGCCAAGATCTCGGGAGCAATCAGCCCCAGCATTTT
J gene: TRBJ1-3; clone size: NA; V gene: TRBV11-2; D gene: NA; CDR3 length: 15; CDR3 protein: CASSPRTESGNTIYF; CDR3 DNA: TGTGCCAGCAGCCCCCGGACGGAATCTGGAAACACCATATATTTT
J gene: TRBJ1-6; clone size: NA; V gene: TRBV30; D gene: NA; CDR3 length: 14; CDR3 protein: CAWMRGSYNSPLHF; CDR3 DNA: TGTGCCTGGATGCGGGGCTCCTATAATTCACCCCTCCACTTT
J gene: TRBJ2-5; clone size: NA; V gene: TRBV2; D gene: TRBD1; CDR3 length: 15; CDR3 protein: CASSAGTGNKETQYF; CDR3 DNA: TGTGCCAGCAGCGCCGGGACAGGGAATAAGGAGACCCAGTACTTC
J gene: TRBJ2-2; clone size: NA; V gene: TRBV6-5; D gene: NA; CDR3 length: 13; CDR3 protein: CASSYIGSGELFF; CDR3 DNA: TGTGCCAGCAGTTACATAGGATCCGGGGAGCTGTTTTTT
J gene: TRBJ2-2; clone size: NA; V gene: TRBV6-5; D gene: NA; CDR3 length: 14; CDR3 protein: CASSYGQPTRELFF; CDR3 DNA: TGTGCCAGCAGTTACGGCCAGCCGACCAGGGAGCTGTTTTTT
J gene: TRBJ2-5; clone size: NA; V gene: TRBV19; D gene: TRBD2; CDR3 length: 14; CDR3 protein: CASSIGGGWETQYF; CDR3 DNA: TGTGCCAGTAGTATCGGGGGGGGCTGGGAGACCCAGTACTTC
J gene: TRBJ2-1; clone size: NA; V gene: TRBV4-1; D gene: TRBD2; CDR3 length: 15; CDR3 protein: CASSRGTSGYNEQFF; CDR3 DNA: TGCGCCAGCAGCCGGGGGACTAGCGGTTACAATGAGCAGTTCTTC
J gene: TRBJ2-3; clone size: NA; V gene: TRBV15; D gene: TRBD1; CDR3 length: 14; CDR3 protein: CATSSGTVTDTQYF; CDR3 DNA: TGTGCCACCAGCAGCGGGACAGTCACAGATACGCAGTATTTT
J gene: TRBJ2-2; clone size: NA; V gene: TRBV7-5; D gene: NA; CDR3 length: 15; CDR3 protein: CARSLEQRWTGELFF; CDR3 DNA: TGTGCCAGAAGCTTAGAACAGCGCTGGACCGGGGAGCTGTTTTTT
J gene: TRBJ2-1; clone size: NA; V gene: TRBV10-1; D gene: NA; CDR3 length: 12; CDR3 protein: CASSVAGNEQFF; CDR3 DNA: TGCGCCAGCAGTGTCGCGGGGAATGAGCAGTTCTTC
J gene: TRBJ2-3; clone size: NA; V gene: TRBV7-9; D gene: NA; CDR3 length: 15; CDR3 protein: CASSPLGGSTDTQYF; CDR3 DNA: TGTGCCAGCAGCCCCCTCGGGGGAAGCACAGATACGCAGTATTTT
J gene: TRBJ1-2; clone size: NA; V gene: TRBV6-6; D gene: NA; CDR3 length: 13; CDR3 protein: CASSYGEIRGYTF; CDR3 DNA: TGTGCCAGCAGTTACGGGGAAATTAGAGGCTACACCTTC
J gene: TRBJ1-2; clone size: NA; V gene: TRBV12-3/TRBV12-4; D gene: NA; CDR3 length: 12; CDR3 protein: CASSLASYGYTF; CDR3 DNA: TGTGCCAGCAGTTTGGCATCCTATGGCTACACCTTC
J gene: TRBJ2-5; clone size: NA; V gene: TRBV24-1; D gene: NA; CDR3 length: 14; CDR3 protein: CATRPTIHQETQYF; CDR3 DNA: TGTGCCACCAGACCCACAATCCACCAAGAGACCCAGTACTTC
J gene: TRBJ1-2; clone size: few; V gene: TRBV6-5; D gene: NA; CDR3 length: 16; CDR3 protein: CASSYSWGVTNYGYTF; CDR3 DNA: TGTGCCAGCAGTTACTCTTGGGGGGTGACTAACTATGGCTACACCTTC
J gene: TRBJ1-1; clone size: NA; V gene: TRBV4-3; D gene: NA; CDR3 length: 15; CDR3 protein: CASSQGHSMNTEAFF; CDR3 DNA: TGCGCCAGCAGCCAGGGACACTCCATGAACACTGAAGCTTTCTTT
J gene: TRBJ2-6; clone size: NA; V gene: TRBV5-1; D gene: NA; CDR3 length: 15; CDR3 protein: CASSRKGVGANVLTF; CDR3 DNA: TGCGCCAGCAGCCGCAAGGGGGTTGGGGCCAACGTCCTGACTTTC
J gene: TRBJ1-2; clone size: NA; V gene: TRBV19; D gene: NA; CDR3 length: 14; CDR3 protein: CASSITASNYGYTF; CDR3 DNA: TGTGCCAGTAGTATCACAGCTTCAAACTATGGCTACACCTTC
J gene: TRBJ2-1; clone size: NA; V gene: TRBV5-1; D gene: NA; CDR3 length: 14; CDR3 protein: CASSLGNSYNEQFF; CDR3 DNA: TGCGCCAGCAGCTTGGGCAACTCCTACAATGAGCAGTTCTTC
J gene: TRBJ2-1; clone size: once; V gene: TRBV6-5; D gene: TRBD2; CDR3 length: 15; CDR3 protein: CASSLSGTPYNEQFF; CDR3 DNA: TGTGCCAGCAGCCTTAGCGGGACACCTTACAATGAGCAGTTCTTC
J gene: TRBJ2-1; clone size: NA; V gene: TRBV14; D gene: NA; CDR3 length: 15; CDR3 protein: CASSRTTGGPPEQFF; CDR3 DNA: TGTGCCAGCAGCCGGACGACTGGGGGCCCGCCTGAGCAGTTCTTC
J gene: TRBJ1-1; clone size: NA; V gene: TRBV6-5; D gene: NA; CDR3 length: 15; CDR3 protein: CASSYSSGGGPEAFF; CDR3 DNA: TGTGCCAGCAGTTACTCGAGTGGGGGAGGACCTGAAGCTTTCTTT
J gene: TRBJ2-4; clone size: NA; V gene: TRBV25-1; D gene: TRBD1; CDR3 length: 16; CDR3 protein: CASSPGQGGGKNIQYF; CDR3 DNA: TGTGCCAGCAGTCCGGGACAGGGAGGGGGCAAAAACATTCAGTACTTC
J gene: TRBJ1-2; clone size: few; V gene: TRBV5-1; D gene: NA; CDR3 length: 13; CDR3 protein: CASGTLGSYGYTF; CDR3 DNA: TGCGCCAGCGGGACCCTAGGAAGCTATGGCTACACCTTC
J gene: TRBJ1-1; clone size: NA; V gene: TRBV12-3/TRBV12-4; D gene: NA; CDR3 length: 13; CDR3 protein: CASSHPGAAEAFF; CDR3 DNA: TGTGCCAGCAGCCACCCTGGGGCGGCTGAAGCTTTCTTT
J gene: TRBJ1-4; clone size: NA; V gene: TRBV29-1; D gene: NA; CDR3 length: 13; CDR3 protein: CSVAEVPTEKLFF; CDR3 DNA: TGCAGCGTTGCTGAGGTCCCAACCGAAAAACTGTTTTTT
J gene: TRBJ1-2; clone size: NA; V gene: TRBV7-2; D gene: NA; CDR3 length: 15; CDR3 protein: CASSPFLGETYGYTF; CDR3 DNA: TGTGCCAGCAGCCCCTTTTTGGGCGAAACCTATGGCTACACCTTC
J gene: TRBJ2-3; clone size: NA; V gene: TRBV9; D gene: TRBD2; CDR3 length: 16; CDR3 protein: CASSVAGTNAANTQYF; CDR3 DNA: TGTGCCAGCAGCGTAGCCGGGACTAACGCCGCTAATACGCAGTATTTT
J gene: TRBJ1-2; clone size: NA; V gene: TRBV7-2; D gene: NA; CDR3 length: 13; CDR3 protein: CASSLPGSDGYTF; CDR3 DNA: TGTGCCAGCAGCTTACCAGGTTCCGATGGCTACACCTTC
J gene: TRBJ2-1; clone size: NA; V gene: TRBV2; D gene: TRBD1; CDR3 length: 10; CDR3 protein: CASDGTVIFF; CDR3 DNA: TGTGCCAGCGATGGGACAGTCATATTCTTC